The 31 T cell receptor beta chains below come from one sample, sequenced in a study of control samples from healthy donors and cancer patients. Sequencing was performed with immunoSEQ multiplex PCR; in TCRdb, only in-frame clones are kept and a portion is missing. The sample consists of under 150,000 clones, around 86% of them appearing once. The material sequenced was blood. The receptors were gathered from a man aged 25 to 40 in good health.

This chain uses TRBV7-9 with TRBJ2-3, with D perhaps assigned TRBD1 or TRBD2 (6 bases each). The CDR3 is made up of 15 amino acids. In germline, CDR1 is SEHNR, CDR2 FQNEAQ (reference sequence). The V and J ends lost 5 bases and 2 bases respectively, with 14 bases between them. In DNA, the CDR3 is TGTGCCAGCAGCCCCGGGGGCGGGAACACAGATACGCAGTATTTT. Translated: CASSPGGGNTDTQYF.

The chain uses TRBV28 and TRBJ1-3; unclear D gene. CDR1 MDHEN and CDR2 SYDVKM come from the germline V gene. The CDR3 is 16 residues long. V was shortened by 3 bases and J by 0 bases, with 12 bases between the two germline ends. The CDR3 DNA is TGTGCCAGCAGTTTGACCAGTGGGAGCTCTGGAAACACCATATATTTT. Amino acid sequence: CASSLTSGSSGNTIYF. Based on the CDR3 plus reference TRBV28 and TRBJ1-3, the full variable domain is DVKVTQSSRYLVKRTGEKVFLECVQDMDHENMFWYRQDPGLGLRLIYFSYDVKMKEKGDIPEGYSVSREKKERFSLILESASTNQTSMYLCASSLTSGSSGNTIYFGEGSWLTVV.

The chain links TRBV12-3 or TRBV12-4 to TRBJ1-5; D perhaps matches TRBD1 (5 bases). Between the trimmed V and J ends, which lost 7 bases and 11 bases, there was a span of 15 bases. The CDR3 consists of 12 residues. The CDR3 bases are TGTGCCAGCAACGACTACGGGACGGCCCAGCATTTT. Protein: CASNDYGTAQHF.

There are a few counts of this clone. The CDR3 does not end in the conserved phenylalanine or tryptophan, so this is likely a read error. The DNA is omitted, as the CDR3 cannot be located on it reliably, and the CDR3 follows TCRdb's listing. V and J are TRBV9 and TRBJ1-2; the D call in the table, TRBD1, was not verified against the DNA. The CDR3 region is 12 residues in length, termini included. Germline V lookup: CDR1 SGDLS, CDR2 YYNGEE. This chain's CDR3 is CASSVVWDRGRD.

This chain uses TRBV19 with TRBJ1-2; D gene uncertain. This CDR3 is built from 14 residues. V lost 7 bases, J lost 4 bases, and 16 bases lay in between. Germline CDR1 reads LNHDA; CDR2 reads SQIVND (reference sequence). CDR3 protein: CASTVEARGYGYTF. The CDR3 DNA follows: TGTGCCAGTACGGTGGAGGCGCGGGGCTATGGCTACACCTTC.

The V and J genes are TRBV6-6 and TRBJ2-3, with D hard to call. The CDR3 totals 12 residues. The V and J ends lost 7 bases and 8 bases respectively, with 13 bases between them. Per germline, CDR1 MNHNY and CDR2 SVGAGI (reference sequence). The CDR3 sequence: CASKDSVGTQYF. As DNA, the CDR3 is TGTGCCAGCAAAGACTCCGTAGGTACGCAGTATTTT.

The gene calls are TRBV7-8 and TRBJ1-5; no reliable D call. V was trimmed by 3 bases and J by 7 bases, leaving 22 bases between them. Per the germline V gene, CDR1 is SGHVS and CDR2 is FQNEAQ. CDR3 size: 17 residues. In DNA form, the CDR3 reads TGTGCCAGCAGCTTGGGGTGGGATTGGGCTGGCGAGCAGCCCCAGCATTTT. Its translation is CASSLGWDWAGEQPQHF.

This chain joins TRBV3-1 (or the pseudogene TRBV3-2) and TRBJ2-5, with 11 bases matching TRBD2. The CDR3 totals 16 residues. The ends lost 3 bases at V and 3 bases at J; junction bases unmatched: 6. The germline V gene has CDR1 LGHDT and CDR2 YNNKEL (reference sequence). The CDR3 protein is CASSHHGLAGKETQYF. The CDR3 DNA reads TGTGCCAGCAGCCACCATGGACTAGCGGGCAAAGAGACCCAGTACTTC.

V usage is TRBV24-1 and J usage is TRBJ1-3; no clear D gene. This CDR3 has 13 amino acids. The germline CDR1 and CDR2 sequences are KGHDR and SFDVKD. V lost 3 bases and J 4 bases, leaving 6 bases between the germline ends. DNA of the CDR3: TGTGCCACCAGTGATGAGGGAGGAAACACCATATATTTT. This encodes CATSDEGGNTIYF.

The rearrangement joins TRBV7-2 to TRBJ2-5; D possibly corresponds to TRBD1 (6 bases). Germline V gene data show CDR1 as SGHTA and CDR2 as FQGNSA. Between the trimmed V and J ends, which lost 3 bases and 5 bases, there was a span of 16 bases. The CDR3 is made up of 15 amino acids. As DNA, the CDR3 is TGTGCCAGCAGCTTGCAAACAGGGTTATGGGAGACCCAGTACTTC. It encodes CASSLQTGLWETQYF.

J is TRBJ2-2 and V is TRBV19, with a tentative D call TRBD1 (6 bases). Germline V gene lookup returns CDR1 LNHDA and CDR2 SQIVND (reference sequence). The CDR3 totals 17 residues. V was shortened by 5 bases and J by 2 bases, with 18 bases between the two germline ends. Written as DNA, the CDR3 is TGTGCCAGTAGTCACAGGGTTTGGCCACCCAACACCGGGGAGCTGTTTTTT. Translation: CASSHRVWPPNTGELFF.

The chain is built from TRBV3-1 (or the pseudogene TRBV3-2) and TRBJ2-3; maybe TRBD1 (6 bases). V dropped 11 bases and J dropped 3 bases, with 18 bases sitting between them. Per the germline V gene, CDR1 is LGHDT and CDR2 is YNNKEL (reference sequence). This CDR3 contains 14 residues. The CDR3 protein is CASSKVQGTDTQYF. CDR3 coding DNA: TGTGCCTCCTCAAAGGTGCAGGGGACAGATACGCAGTATTTT.

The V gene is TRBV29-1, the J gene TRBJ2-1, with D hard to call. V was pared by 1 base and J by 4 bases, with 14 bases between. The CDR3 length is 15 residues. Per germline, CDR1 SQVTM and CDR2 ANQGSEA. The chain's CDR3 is CSVEGDAGGYNEQFF. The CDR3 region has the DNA TGCAGCGTTGAAGGAGATGCCGGCGGATACAATGAGCAGTTCTTC.

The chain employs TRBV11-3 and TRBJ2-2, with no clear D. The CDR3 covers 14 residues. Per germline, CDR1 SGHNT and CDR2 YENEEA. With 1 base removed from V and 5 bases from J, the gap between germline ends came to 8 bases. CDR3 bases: TGTGCCAGCAGCTTAGCTGGACGGACCGGGGAGCTGTTTTTT. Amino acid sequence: CASSLAGRTGELFF.

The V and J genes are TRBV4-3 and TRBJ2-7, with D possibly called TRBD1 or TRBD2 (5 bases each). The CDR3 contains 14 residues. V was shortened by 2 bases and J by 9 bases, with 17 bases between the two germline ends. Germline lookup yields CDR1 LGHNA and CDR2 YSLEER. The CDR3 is CASSQRYGGSGQYF. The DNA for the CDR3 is TGCGCCAGCAGCCAACGTTATGGGGGTTCCGGGCAGTACTTC.

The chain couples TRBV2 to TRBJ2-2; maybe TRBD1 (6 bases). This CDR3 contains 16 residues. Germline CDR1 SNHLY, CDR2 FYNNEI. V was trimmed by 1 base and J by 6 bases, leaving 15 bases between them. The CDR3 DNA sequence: TGTGCCAGCAGTGAAGTGAGGTCTCCAGGGGCCGGGGAGCTGTTTTTT. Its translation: CASSEVRSPGAGELFF.

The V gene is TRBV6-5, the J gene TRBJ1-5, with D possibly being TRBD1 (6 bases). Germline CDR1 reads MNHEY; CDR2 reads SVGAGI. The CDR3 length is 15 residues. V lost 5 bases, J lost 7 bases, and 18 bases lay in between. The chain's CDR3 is CASSSSGGPVQPQHF. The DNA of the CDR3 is TGTGCCAGCAGTAGCTCCGGGGGCCCGGTCCAGCCCCAGCATTTT.

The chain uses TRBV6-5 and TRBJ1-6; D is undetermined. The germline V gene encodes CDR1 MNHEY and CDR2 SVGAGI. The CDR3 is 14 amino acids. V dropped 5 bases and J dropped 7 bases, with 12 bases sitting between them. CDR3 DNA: TGTGCCAGCAGTCCTCCCCCTGAGAATTCACCCCTCCACTTT. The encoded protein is CASSPPPENSPLHF.

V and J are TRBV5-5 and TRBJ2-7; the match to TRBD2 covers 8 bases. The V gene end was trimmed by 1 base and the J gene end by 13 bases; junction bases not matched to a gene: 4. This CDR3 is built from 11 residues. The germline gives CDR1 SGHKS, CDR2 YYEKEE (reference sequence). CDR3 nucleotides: TGTGCCAGCAGCTTGAAGACTAGCGTATACTTC. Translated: CASSLKTSVYF.

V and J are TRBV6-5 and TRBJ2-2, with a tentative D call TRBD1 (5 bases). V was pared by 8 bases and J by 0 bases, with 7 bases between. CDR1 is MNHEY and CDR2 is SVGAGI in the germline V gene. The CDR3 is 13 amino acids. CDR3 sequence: CASWTPNTGELFF. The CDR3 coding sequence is TGTGCCAGCTGGACACCGAACACCGGGGAGCTGTTTTTT.

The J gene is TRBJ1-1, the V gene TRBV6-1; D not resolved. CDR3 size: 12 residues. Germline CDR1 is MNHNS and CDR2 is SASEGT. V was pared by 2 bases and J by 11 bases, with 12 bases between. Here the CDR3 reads CASSEPQRSAFF. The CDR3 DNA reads TGTGCCAGCAGTGAACCGCAGCGTAGCGCTTTCTTT.

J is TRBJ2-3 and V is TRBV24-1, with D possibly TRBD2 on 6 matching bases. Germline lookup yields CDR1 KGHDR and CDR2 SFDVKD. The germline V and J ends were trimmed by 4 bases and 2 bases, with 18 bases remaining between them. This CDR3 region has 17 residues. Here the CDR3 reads CATSDRTGKRATDTQYF. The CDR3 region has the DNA TGTGCCACCAGTGACCGCACCGGGAAGCGGGCCACAGATACGCAGTATTTT.

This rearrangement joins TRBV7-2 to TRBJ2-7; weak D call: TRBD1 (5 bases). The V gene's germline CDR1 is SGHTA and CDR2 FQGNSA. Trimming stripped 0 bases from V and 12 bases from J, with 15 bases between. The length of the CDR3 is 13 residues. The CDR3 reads CASSLADTLRLYF. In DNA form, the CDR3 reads TGTGCCAGCAGCTTAGCGGACACACTTCGGCTGTACTTC.

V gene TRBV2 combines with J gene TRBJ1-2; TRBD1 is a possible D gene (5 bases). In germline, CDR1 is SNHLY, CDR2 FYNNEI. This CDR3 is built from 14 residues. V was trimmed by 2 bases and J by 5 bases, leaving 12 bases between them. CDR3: CASSERGDRYGYTF. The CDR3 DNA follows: TGTGCCAGCAGTGAACGGGGAGACAGATATGGCTACACCTTC. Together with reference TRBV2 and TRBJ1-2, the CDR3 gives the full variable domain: EPEVTQTPSHQVTQMGQEVILRCVPISNHLYFYWYRQILGQKVEFLVSFYNNEISEKSEIFDDQFSVERPDGSNFTLKIRSTKLEDSAMYFCASSERGDRYGYTFGSGTRLTVV.

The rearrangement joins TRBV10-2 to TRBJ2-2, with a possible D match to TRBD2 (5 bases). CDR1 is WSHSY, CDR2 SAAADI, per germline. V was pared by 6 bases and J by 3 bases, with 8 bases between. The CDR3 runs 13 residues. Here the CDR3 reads CASRADYTGELFF. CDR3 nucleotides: TGCGCCAGCAGAGCGGATTACACCGGGGAGCTGTTTTTT.

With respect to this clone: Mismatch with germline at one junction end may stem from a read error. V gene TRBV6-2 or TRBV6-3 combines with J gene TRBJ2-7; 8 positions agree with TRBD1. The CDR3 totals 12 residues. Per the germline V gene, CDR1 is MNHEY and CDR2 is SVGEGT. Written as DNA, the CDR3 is TGTGCCAGCAGTCAGTCGCAAGGGACAGGTAGCTTC. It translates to CASSQSQGTGSF.

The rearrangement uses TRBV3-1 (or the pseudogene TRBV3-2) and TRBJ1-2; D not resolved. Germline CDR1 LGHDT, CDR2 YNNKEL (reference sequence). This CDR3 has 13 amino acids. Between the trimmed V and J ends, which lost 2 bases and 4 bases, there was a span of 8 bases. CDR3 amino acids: CASSQHNSYGYTF. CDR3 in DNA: TGTGCCAGCAGCCAACACAACTCCTATGGCTACACCTTC.

CDR3 residues: CASSFYRTGEYEQYF. CDR3 in DNA: TGTGCCAGCAGCTTTTACCGGACAGGGGAGTACGAGCAGTACTTC. The chain uses TRBV13 and TRBJ2-7; TRBD1 agrees at 9 bases. This CDR3 contains 15 residues. From germline, CDR1 is PRHDT and CDR2 FYEKMQ (reference sequence). The V and J ends lost 3 bases and 4 bases, in that order; junction bases with no gene match: 7.

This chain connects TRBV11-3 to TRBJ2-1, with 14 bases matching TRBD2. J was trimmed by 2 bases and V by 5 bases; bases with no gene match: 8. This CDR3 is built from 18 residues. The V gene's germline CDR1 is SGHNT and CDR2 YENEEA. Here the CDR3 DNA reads TGTGCCAGCAGCCTCGGGACTAGCGGGAGAAGGGCCTACAATGAGCAGTTCTTC. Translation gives CASSLGTSGRRAYNEQFF.

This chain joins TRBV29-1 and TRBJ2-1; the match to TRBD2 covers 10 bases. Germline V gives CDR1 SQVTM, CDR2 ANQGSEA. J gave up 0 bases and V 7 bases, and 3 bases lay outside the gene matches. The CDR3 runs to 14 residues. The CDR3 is CSGTSGTSYNEQFF. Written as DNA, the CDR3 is TGCAGCGGGACTAGCGGAACCTCCTACAATGAGCAGTTCTTC.

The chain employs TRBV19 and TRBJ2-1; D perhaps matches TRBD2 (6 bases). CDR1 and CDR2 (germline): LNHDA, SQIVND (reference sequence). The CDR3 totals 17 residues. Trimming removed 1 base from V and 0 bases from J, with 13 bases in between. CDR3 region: CASSIVAAGYSYNEQFF. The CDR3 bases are TGTGCCAGTAGTATAGTAGCCGCGGGGTACTCCTACAATGAGCAGTTCTTC.